This T cell receptor (beta chain) was documented in a study of blood T cell repertoires in COVID-19. As originally analysed: Using reference gene primer amplification, nucleated cell counts were estimated. Using immunoSEQ multiplex PCR, the repertoire was profiled, and TCRdb retains in-frame clones only, with some absent. The V and J calls and clone size come from that table; D and trimming were worked out from the DNA. The data contain over 450,000 clones, about 88% of them singletons. The CDR3 has 15 amino acids. V lost 0 bases, J lost 4 bases, and 9 bases lay in between. Germline CDR1 MGHRA, CDR2 YSYEKL. Enrolment of Seattle patients took place during active infection, and they were followed longitudinally.

J is TRBJ2-2 and V is TRBV4-1; maybe TRBD1 (5 bases). The TCR originated in a man aged 18 to 29 with COVID-19, enrolled during active disease. The specimen was peripheral blood. The DNA of the CDR3 is TGCGCCAGCAGCCAAGATAGGGGCAGCACCGGGGAGCTGTTTTTT. Translating gives CASSQDRGSTGELFF.